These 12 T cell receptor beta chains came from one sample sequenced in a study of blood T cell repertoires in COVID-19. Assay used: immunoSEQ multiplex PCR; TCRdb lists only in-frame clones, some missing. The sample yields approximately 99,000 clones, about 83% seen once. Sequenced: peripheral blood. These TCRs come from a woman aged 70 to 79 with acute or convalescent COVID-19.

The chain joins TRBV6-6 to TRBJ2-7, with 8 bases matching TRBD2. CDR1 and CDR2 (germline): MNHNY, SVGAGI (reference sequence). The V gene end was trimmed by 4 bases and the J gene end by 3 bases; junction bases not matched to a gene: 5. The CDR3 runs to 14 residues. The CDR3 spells CASSWELAGYEQYF. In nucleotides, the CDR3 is TGTGCCAGCAGTTGGGAGCTAGCGGGCTACGAGCAGTACTTC.

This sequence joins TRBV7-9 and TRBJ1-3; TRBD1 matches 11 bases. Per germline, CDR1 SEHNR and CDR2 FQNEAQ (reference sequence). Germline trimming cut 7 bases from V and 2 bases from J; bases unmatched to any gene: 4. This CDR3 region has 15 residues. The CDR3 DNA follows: TGTGCCAGCAACGGGGACAGGGGGGCTGGAAACACCATATATTTT. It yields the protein CASNGDRGAGNTIYF.

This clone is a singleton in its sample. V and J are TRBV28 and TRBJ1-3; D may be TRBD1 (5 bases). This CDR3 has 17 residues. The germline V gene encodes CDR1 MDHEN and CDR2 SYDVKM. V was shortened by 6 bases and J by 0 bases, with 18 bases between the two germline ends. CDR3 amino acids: CASSPGGTLNSGNTIYF. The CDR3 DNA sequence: TGTGCCAGCAGCCCTGGAGGGACCCTGAACTCTGGAAACACCATATATTTT.

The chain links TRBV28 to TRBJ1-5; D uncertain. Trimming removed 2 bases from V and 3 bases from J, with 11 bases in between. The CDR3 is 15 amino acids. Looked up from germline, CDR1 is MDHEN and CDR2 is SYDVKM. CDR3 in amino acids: CASSLRGQLNQPQHF. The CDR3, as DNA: TGTGCCAGCAGTTTAAGAGGGCAGCTCAATCAGCCCCAGCATTTT.

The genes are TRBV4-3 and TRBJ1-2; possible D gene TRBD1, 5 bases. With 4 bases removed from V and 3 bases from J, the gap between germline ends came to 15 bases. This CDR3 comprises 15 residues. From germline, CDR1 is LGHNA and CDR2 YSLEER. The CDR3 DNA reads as TGCGCCAGCAGCCCAGACACGCGGGGGGACTATGGCTACACCTTC. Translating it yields CASSPDTRGDYGYTF.

The CDR3 region is CASSPFNSANYGYTF. In nucleotides, the CDR3 is TGTGCCAGCAGTCCGTTTAATTCAGCTAACTATGGCTACACCTTC. The chain employs TRBV6-5 and TRBJ1-2, with D unclear. This CDR3 contains 15 residues. CDR1 and CDR2 (germline): MNHEY, SVGAGI. With 5 bases removed from V and 0 bases from J, the gap between germline ends came to 13 bases.

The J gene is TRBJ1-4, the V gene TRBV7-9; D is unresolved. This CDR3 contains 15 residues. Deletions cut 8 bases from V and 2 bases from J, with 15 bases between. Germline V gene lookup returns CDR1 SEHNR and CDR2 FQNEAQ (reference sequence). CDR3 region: CASRIGEWTNEKLFF. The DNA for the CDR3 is TGTGCCAGCCGTATCGGGGAGTGGACTAATGAAAAACTGTTTTTT.

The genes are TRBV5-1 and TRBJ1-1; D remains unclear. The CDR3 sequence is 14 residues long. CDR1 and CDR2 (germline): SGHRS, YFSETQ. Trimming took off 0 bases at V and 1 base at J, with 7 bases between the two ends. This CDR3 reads CASSLVPGNTEAFF. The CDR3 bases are TGCGCCAGCAGCTTGGTCCCAGGGAACACTGAAGCTTTCTTT. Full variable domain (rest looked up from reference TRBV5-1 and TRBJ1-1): KAGVTQTPRYLIKTRGQQVTLSCSPISGHRSVSWYQQTPGQGLQFLFEYFSETQRNKGNFPGRFSGRQFSNSRSEMNVSTLELGDSALYLCASSLVPGNTEAFFGQGTRLTVV.

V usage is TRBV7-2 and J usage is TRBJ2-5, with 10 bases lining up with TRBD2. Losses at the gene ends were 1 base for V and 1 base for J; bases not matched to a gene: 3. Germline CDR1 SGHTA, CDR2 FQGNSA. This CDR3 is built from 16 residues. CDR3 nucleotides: TGTGCCAGCAGCTTAGTACTAGCGGGGCCCCAAGAGACCCAGTACTTC. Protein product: CASSLVLAGPQETQYF.

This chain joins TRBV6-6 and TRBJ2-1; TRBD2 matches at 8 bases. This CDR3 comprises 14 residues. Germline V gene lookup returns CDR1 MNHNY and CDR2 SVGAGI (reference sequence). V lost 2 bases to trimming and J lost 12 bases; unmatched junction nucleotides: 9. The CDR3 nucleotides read TGTGCCAGCAGTTACCTAGGGACTAGTAGCGGGCAGTTCTTC. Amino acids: CASSYLGTSSGQFF.

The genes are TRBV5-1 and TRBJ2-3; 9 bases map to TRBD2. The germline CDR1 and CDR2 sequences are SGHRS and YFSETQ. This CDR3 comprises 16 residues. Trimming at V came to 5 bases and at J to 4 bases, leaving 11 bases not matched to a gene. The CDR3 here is CASRDGTSPGADTQYF. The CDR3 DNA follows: TGCGCCAGCAGGGACGGGACTAGCCCTGGGGCAGATACGCAGTATTTT.

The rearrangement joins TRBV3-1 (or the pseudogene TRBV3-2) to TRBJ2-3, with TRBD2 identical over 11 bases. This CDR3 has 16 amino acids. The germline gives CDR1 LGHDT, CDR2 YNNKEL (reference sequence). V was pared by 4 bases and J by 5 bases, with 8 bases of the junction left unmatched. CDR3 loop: CASSLGGSGRGDTQYF. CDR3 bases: TGTGCCAGCAGCCTCGGAGGTAGCGGGAGGGGAGATACGCAGTATTTT.